The 15 T cell receptor beta chains reported below all come from one sample, sequenced in a study of blood T cell repertoires in COVID-19 (dated by TCRdb to 2020 to 2022). The library was produced with the immunoSEQ multiplex PCR assay. TCRdb took over this immuneACCESS table, retaining in-frame rearrangements with V and J assigned. Such tables are incomplete; in checked studies, under half of the missing clones stem from an unresolved V gene, and the remainder is unexplained. The sample table shows 250,000 to 300,000 clones, and around 90% are seen once. The ten largest clones represent 2.2% of the sample. Sequences were obtained from peripheral blood. These receptors came from a woman in her forties or fifties who had recovered from COVID-19.

As regards this clone: A read error may account for a junction end that differs from germline. This chain joins TRBV7-2 and TRBJ1-2; possibly TRBD1 for D (5 bases). The CDR3 sequence is 11 residues long. Germline values: CDR1 SGHTA, CDR2 FQGNSA. DNA of the CDR3: TGTGCCAGCAGCTTAGAGCCAGGGCGCGTCTTC. It is translated as CASSLEPGRVF.

The chain recombines TRBV7-2 with TRBJ2-1; 8 nucleotides line up with TRBD1. This CDR3 contains 17 residues. Germline CDR1 is SGHTA and CDR2 is FQGNSA. The V and J ends lost 3 bases and 9 bases, in that order; junction bases with no gene match: 16. In nucleotides, the CDR3 is TGTGCCAGCAGCTTGGACGCTCAGGGGGCGCATCTGGGTGAGCAGTTCTTC. Amino acids: CASSLDAQGAHLGEQFF. The full variable domain, with the rest looked up from reference TRBV7-2 and TRBJ2-1, is GAGVSQSPSNKVTEKGKDVELRCDPISGHTALYWYRQSLGQGLEFLIYFQGNSAPDKSGLPSDRFSAERTGGSVSTLTIQRTQQEDSAVYLCASSLDAQGAHLGEQFFGPGTRLTVL.

This chain links TRBV24-1 with TRBJ2-3; D uncertain. Germline V gene lookup returns CDR1 KGHDR and CDR2 SFDVKD. The CDR3 covers 14 residues. The germline V and J ends were trimmed by 4 bases and 0 bases, with 7 bases remaining between them. The CDR3 DNA reads TGTGCCACCAGTGACCCGACTAGCACAGATACGCAGTATTTT. Translated: CATSDPTSTDTQYF.

The rearrangement uses TRBV7-2 and TRBJ2-2; 7 bases agree with TRBD2. Germline assignment: CDR1 SGHTA and CDR2 FQGNSA. The CDR3 length is 14 residues. The V and J ends lost 4 bases and 11 bases, in that order; junction bases with no gene match: 10. The CDR3 sequence: CASSSGLAAAELFF. The CDR3, as DNA: TGTGCCAGCAGCTCGGGCCTAGCGGCAGCCGAGCTGTTTTTT.

The rearrangement links TRBV27 to TRBJ1-2; 10 bases are shared with TRBD1. With 6 bases clipped from V and 5 bases from J, the junction kept 9 bases outside the gene matches. The CDR3 contains 15 residues. Germline CDR1 and CDR2: MNHEY and SMNVEV (reference sequence). CDR3 nucleotides: TGTGCCAGCAGATCTCGGACAGGGGGGAGATATGGCTACACCTTC. This gives the protein CASRSRTGGRYGYTF.

This chain links TRBV9 with TRBJ1-1, with 7 bases that match TRBD1. CDR1 is SGDLS and CDR2 is YYNGEE in the germline V gene. J lost 5 bases, V lost 2 bases, and 6 bases had no gene match. The CDR3 sequence is 14 residues long. The CDR3 nucleotides read TGTGCCAGCAGCGTTAGACAGGGAGGTACTGAAGCTTTCTTT. Amino acids: CASSVRQGGTEAFF.

The chain carries TRBV7-8 and TRBJ1-5; a weak D match, TRBD1 (6 bases). The V end was cut by 7 bases, the J end by 0 bases, with 13 bases between. CDR1 and CDR2 from the germline V gene are SGHVS and FQNEAQ. The CDR3 is made up of 15 amino acids. The CDR3 bases are TGTGCCAGCAACAATGAGGGACATAGCAATCAGCCCCAGCATTTT. Its translation is CASNNEGHSNQPQHF.

This clone was detected once. The chain joins TRBV30 to TRBJ1-5, with D maybe TRBD1 (5 bases). Germline CDR1 is GTSNPN and CDR2 is SVGIG (reference sequence). The CDR3 runs to 12 residues. Trimming shortened V by 5 bases and J by 6 bases, and 11 bases separated the two germline ends. Here the CDR3 reads CAWAGQGQPQHF. Here the CDR3 DNA reads TGTGCCTGGGCAGGGCAGGGTCAGCCCCAGCATTTT.

The rearrangement links TRBV2 to TRBJ2-3; 7 bases match TRBD1. V trimming: 6 bases; J trimming: 4 bases; junction bases outside the gene matches: 4. The CDR3 is 13 amino acids. The V gene's germline CDR1 is SNHLY and CDR2 FYNNEI. CDR3 nucleotides: TGTGCCAGCAGCTCCGACAGGGCAGATACGCAGTATTTT. Translation: CASSSDRADTQYF.

The V gene is TRBV6-5, the J gene TRBJ2-7; a possible D gene is TRBD1 (9 bases). From germline, CDR1 is MNHEY and CDR2 SVGAGI. V was trimmed by 5 bases and J by 2 bases, leaving 16 bases between them. The CDR3 loop spans 15 amino acids. The CDR3 is CASSRGGQGAYEQYF. The CDR3 region has the DNA TGTGCCAGCAGTCGGGGGGGACAGGGCGCCTACGAGCAGTACTTC.

This clone was recorded many times. The V and J genes are TRBV6-2 or TRBV6-3 and TRBJ2-3, with TRBD2 identical over 7 bases. Germline V gives CDR1 MNHEY, CDR2 SVGEGT. V was pared by 1 base and J by 0 bases, with 7 bases of the junction left unmatched. The CDR3 has 17 amino acids. The CDR3 loop is CASSYLYAGRSTDTQYF. The CDR3 DNA sequence: TGTGCCAGCAGTTACTTATATGCCGGGAGGAGCACAGATACGCAGTATTTT.

V and J are TRBV5-6 and TRBJ2-7; D is ambiguous. This CDR3 region has 12 residues. Between the trimmed V and J ends, which lost 0 bases and 2 bases, there was a span of 3 bases. Germline V CDR1 and CDR2: SGHDT, YYEEEE. Here the CDR3 reads CASSLAAYEQYF. In DNA form, the CDR3 reads TGTGCCAGCAGCTTGGCAGCCTACGAGCAGTACTTC. The entire variable domain, with the rest obtained from reference TRBV5-6 and TRBJ2-7, is as follows: DAGVTQSPTHLIKTRGQQVTLRCSPKSGHDTVSWYQQALGQGPQFIFQYYEEEERQRGNFPDRFSGHQFPNYSSELNVNALLLGDSALYLCASSLAAYEQYFGPGTRLTVT.

J is TRBJ1-3 and V is TRBV7-9; TRBD1 is a possible D gene (6 bases). The CDR3 has 18 amino acids. Germline CDR1 is SEHNR and CDR2 is FQNEAQ (reference sequence). V was trimmed by 1 base and J by 0 bases, leaving 16 bases between them. As DNA, the CDR3 is TGTGCCAGCAGCTTAGATCCGGGACACCTAATCTCTGGAAACACCATATATTTT. This translates into CASSLDPGHLISGNTIYF.

This chain links TRBV18 with TRBJ2-4, with D maybe TRBD2 (6 bases). The CDR3 is made up of 16 amino acids. Trimming cost V 3 bases and J 4 bases, with 16 bases left between them. Looked up from germline, CDR1 is KGHSH and CDR2 is LQKENI. CDR3 sequence reads: CASSPLGGRDKNIQYF. CDR3 DNA sequence: TGTGCCAGCTCACCGCTCGGGGGAAGGGATAAAAACATTCAGTACTTC.

CDR3 protein: CASTTQRGGGTEAFF. The CDR3, as DNA: TGTGCCAGCACCACGCAGCGGGGGGGAGGCACTGAAGCTTTCTTT. The V call is TRBV2, the J call TRBJ1-1, with D tentatively TRBD1 (5 bases). V was clipped by 7 bases and J by 4 bases, with 19 bases between them. The germline gives CDR1 SNHLY, CDR2 FYNNEI. This CDR3 spans 15 amino acids.